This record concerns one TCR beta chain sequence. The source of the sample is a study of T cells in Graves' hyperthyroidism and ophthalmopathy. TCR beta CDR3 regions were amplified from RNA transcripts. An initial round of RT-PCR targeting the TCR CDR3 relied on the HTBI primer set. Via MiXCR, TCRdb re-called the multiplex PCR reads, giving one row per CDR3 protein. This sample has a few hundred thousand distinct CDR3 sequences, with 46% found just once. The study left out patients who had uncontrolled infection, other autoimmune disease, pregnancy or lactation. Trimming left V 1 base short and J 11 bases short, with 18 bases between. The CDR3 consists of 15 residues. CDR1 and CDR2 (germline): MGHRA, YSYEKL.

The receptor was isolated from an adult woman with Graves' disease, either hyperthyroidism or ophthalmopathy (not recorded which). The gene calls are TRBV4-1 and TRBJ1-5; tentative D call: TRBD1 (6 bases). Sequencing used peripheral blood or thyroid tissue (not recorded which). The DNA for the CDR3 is TGCGCCAGCAGCCAAGTTCCCACCCAGGGGCGAGCCCAGCATTTT. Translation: CASSQVPTQGRAQHF.